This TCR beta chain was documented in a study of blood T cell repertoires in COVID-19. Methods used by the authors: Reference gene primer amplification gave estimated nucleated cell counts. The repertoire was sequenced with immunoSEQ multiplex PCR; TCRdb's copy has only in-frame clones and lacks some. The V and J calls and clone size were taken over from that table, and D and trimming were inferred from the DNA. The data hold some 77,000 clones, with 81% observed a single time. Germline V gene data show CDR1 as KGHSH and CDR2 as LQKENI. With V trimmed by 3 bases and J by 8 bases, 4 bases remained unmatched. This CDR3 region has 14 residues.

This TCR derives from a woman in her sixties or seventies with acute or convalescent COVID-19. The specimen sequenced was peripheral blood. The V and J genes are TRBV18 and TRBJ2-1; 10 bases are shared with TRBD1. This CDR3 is CASSPTGGIDEQFF. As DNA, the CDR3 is TGTGCCAGCTCACCGACAGGGGGCATCGATGAGCAGTTCTTC.